This TCR beta chain was captured in a study of T cell changes during pregnancy in multiple sclerosis. The repertoire was sequenced with immunoSEQ multiplex PCR; TCRdb's copy has only in-frame clones and lacks some. The table lists 88,000 or so clones, under 95% of them singletons. Germline-derived CDR1 and CDR2 are SGHAT and FQNNGV. The CDR3 is 17 amino acids. The germline V and J ends were trimmed by 4 bases and 2 bases, with 21 bases remaining between them. The chain is built from TRBV11-2 and TRBJ2-7, with D possibly matching TRBD1 (5 bases). The starting material was peripheral blood, obtained before pregnancy. This TCR derives from a female donor with multiple sclerosis, enrolled in a pregnancy study. The CDR3 DNA reads as TGTGCCAGCAGCTCCAGAAGGGGCCGTGGCGAGGCCTACGAGCAGTACTTC. Its translation is CASSSRRGRGEAYEQYF.